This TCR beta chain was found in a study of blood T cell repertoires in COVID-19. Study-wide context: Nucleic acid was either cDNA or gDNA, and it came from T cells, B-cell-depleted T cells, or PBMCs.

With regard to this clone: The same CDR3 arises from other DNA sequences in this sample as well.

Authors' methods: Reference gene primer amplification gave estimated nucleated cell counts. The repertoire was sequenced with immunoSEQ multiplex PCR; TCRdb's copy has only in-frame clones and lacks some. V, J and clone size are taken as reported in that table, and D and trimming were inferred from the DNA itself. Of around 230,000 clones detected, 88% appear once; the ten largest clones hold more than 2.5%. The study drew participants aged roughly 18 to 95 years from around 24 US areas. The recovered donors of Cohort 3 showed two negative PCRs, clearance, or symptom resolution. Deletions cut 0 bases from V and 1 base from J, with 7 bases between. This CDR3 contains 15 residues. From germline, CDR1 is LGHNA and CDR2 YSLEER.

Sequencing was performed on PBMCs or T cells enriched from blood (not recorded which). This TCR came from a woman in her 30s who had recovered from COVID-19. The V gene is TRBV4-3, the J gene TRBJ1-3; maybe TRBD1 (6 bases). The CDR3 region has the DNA TGCGCCAGCAGCCAAGATACAGGGTCTGGAAACACCATATATTTT. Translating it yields CASSQDTGSGNTIYF.